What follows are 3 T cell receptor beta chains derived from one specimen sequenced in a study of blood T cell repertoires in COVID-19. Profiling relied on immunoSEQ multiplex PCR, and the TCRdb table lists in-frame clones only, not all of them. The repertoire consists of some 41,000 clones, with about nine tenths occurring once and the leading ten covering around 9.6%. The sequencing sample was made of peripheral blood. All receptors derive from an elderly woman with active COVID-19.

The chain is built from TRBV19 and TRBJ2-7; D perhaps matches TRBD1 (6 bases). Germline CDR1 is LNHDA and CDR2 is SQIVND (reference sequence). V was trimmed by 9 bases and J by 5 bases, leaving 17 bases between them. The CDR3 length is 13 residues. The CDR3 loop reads CASSLQGKDEQYF. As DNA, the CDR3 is TGTGCCAGCTCACTACAGGGAAAGGACGAGCAGTACTTC. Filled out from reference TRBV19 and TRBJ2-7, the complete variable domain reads DGGITQSPKYLFRKEGQNVTLSCEQNLNHDAMYWYRQDPGQGLRLIYYSQIVNDFQKGDIAEGYSVSREKKESFPLTVTSAQKNPTAFYLCASSLQGKDEQYFGPGTRLTVT.

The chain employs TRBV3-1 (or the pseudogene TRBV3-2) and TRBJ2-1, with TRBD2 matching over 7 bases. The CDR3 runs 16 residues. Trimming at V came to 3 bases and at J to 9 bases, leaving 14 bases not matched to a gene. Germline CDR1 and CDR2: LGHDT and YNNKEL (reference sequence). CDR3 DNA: TGTGCCAGCAGCCACCTCTCCGGGACTACCGTCAGTGAGCAGTTCTTC. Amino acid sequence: CASSHLSGTTVSEQFF.

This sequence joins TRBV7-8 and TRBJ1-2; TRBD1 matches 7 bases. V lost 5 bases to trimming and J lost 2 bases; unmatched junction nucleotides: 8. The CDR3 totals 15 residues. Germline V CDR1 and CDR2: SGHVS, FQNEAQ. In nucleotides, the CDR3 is TGTGCCAGCAGCCCTCGGACAGGATGGAACTATGGCTACACCTTC. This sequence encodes CASSPRTGWNYGYTF.